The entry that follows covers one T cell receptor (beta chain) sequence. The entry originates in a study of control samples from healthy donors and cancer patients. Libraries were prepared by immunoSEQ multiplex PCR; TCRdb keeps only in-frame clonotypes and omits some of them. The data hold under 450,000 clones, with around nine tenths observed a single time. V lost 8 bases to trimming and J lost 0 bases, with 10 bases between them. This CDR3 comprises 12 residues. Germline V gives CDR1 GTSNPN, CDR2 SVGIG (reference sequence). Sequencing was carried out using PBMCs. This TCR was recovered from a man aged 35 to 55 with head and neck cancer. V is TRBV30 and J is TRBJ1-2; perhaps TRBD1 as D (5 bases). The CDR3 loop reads CARGTPNYGYTF. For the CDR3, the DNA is TGTGCCCGGGGGACCCCTAACTATGGCTACACCTTC.